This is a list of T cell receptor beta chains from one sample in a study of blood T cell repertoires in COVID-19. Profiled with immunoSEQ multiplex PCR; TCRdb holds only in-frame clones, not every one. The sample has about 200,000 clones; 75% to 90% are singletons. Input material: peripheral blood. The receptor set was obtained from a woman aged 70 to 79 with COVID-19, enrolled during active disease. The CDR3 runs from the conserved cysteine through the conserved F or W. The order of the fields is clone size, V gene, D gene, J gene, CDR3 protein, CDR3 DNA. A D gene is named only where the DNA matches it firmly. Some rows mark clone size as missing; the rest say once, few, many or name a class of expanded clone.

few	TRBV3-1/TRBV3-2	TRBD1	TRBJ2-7	CASSPKWTGGYAYEQYF	TGTGCCAGCAGCCCCAAGTGGACAGGGGGATACGCCTACGAGCAGTACTTC
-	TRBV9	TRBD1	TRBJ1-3	CASSQDRGDTIYF	TGTGCCAGCAGTCAGGACAGGGGCGACACCATATATTTT
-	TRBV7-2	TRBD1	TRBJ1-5	CASSLIQGQRNQPQHF	TGTGCCAGCAGCTTAATTCAGGGACAGCGAAATCAGCCCCAGCATTTT
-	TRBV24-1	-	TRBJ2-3	CATSDPSAQGTDTQYF	TGTGCCACCAGTGATCCTAGCGCTCAGGGCACAGATACGCAGTATTTT
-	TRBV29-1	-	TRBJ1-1	CSAGKNTEAFF	TGCAGCGCCGGGAAGAACACTGAAGCTTTCTTT
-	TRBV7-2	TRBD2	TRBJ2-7	CASSHPLAGAITYEQYF	TGTGCCAGCAGCCATCCCCTAGCGGGAGCTATAACGTACGAGCAGTACTTC
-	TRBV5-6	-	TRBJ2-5	CASSSRASYFQETQYF	TGTGCCAGCAGCTCCCGAGCGTCCTACTTCCAAGAGACCCAGTACTTC
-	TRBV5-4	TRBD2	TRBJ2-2	CASSLLSGINTGELFF	TGTGCCAGCAGCTTGCTTAGCGGGATTAACACCGGGGAGCTGTTTTTT
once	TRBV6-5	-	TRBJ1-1	CASRTNSHTEAFF	TGTGCCAGCCGAACGAACTCACACACTGAAGCTTTCTTT
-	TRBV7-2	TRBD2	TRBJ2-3	CASSYSGRATDTQYF	TGTGCCAGCAGTTATAGCGGGAGGGCCACAGATACGCAGTATTTT
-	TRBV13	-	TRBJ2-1	CASSLVGVALLSNEQFF	TGTGCCAGCAGCTTAGTTGGTGTAGCCTTGCTTAGCAATGAGCAGTTCTTC
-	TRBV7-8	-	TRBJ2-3	CASSSRLGSDTQYF	TGTGCCAGCAGCTCCCGACTAGGATCGGATACGCAGTATTTT
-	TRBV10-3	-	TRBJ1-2	CAISESIGVNYGYTF	TGTGCCATCAGTGAGTCGATAGGGGTCAACTATGGCTACACCTTC
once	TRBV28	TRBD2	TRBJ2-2	CASGPSGRATGELFF	TGTGCCAGCGGTCCATCAGGGAGGGCCACCGGGGAGCTGTTTTTT
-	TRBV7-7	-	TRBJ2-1	CASSFGTGKRNEQFF	TGTGCCAGCAGCTTTGGAACCGGGAAACGGAATGAGCAGTTCTTC
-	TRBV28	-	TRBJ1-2	CASSYGNYGYTF	TGTGCCAGCAGCTACGGTAACTATGGCTACACCTTC
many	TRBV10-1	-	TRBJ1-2	CASSAATAYGYTF	TGCGCCAGCAGTGCAGCGACAGCTTATGGCTACACCTTC
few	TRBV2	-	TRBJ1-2	CASTEAGALYGYTF	TGTGCCAGCACGGAGGCAGGAGCTCTCTATGGCTACACCTTC
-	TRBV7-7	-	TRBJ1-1	CASSPLFSEAFF	TGTGCCAGCAGCCCCCTGTTTTCTGAAGCTTTCTTT
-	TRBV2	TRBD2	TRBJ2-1	CASSEMGETSGYNEQFF	TGTGCCAGCAGTGAAATGGGCGAGACTAGCGGCTACAATGAGCAGTTCTTC
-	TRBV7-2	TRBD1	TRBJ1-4	CASSTLGQGAREKLFF	TGTGCCAGCAGCACCTTAGGGCAGGGGGCAAGAGAAAAACTGTTTTTT
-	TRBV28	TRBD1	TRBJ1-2	CASSTGQGPFYGYTF	TGTGCCAGCAGCACTGGACAGGGGCCATTCTATGGCTACACCTTC
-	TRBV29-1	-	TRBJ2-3	CSVRQFSTDTQYF	TGCAGCGTACGACAGTTTAGCACAGATACGCAGTATTTT
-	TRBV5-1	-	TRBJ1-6	CASSLVGGTTQGANSPLHF	TGCGCCAGCAGCTTGGTCGGGGGAACGACACAAGGGGCTAATTCACCCCTCCACTTT
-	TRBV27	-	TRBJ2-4	CASRPVPQIAKNIQYF	TGTGCCAGCAGGCCAGTGCCCCAAATAGCCAAAAACATTCAGTACTTC
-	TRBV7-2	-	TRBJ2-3	CASSIRDSVPNTQYF	TGTGCCAGCAGCATACGGGACTCCGTACCGAATACGCAGTATTTT